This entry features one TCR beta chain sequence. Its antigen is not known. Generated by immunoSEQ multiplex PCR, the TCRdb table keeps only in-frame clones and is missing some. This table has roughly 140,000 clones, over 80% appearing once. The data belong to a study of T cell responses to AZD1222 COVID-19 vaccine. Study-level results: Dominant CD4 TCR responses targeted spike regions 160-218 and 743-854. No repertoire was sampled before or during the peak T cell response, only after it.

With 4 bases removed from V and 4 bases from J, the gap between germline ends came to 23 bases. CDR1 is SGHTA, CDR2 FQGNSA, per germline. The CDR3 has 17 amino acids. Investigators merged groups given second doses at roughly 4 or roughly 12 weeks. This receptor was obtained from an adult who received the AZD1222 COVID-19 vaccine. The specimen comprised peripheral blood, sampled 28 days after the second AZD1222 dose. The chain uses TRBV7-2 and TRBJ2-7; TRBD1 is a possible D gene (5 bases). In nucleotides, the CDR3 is TGTGCCAGCAGCTCCAGGGTCGGTTCTCTGACGGCTTACGAGCAGTACTTC. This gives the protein CASSSRVGSLTAYEQYF. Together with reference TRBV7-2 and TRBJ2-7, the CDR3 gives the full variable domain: GAGVSQSPSNKVTEKGKDVELRCDPISGHTALYWYRQSLGQGLEFLIYFQGNSAPDKSGLPSDRFSAERTGGSVSTLTIQRTQQEDSAVYLCASSSRVGSLTAYEQYFGPGTRLTVT.